This T cell receptor (beta chain) was identified during a study of blood T cell repertoires in COVID-19. Clones were sequenced by immunoSEQ multiplex PCR, and TCRdb holds only the in-frame ones, with some missing. The repertoire consists of tens of thousands of clones, with 78% occurring once and the leading ten covering about 12%. This CDR3 region has 13 residues. V lost 3 bases to trimming and J lost 0 bases, with 2 bases between them. Germline V CDR1 and CDR2: MDHEN, SYDVKM. Sequencing was carried out using peripheral blood. The sequence was obtained from a man older than 75 with acute or convalescent COVID-19. The chain couples TRBV28 to TRBJ2-2; D call uncertain. The CDR3 DNA is TGTGCCAGCAGTTTCTCGAACACCGGGGAGCTGTTTTTT. Protein sequence: CASSFSNTGELFF.